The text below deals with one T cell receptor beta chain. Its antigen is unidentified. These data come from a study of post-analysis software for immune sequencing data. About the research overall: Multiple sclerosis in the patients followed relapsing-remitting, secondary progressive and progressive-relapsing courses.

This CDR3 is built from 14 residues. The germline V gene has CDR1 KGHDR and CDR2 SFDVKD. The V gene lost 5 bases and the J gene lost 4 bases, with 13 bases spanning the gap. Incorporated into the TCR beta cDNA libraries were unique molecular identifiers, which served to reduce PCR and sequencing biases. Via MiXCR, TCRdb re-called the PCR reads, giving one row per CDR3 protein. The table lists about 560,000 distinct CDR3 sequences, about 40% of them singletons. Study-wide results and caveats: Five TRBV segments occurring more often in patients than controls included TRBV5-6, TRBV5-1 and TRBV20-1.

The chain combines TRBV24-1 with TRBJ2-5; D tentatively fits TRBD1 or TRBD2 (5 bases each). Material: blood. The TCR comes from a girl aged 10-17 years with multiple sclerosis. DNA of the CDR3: TGTGCCACCAGTGGGAAGGGGACCGCAGAGACCCAGTACTTC. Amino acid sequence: CATSGKGTAETQYF.